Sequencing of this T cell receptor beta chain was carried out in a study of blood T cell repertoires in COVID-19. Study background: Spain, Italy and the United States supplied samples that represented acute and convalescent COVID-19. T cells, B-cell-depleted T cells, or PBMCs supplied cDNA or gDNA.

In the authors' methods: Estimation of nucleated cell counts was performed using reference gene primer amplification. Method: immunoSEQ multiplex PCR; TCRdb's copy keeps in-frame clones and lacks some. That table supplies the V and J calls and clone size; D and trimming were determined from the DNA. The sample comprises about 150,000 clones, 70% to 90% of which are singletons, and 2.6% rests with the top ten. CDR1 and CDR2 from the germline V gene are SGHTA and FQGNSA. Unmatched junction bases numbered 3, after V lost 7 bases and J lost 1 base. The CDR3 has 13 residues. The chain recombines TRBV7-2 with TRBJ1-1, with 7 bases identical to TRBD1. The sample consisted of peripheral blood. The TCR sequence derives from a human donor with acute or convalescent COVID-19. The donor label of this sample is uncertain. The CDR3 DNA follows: TGTGCCAGCAAGGGACAGCCGAACACTGAAGCTTTCTTT. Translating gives CASKGQPNTEAFF.